The clone carrying this TCR beta chain was detected ten times or more. Its antigen is not known. This specimen comes from a study of T-cell memory formation after mild COVID-19. Points from the study as a whole: Nothing showed for sure that second-wave clones peaking on day 37 were SARS-CoV-2 specific. Several responding clones turned up in pre-infection memory, indicating that cross-reactive memory may have taken part.

5'RACE primed from the constant segment yielded TCR alpha and TCR beta cDNA libraries bearing sample barcodes and UMIs. TCRdb independently ran MiXCR on the 5' RACE reads; one entry per CDR3 protein. The table shows roughly 300,000 distinct CDR3 sequences, with roughly 8.2% occurring only once. This receptor was taken from a man in his late teens or twenties who had mild COVID-19 (a few samples of this study predate the infection). Cell type and time point are not known. The specimen sequenced was PBMCs or a T cell subset sorted from them (not recorded which).

CDR3 region: CASSSPTSGGKTQYF. The CDR3 DNA follows: TGTGCCAGCAGCTCCCCGACTAGCGGGGGGAAGACCCAGTACTTC. The chain has TRBV7-2 and TRBJ2-5, with 13 bases lining up with TRBD2. The germline V gene has CDR1 SGHTA and CDR2 FQGNSA. This CDR3 has 15 residues. The V gene end was trimmed by 4 bases and the J gene end by 6 bases; junction bases not matched to a gene: 5.